This T cell receptor (beta chain) was sequenced in a study of cytomegalovirus exposure and HLA in healthy donors (dated by TCRdb to 2016 to 2017). About the full investigation: In an earlier analysis of some 610 of the donors, about 270 Gb of sequence data and 95 million to 130 million unique TCR beta sequences from 150 million to 200 million T cells were reported. An early release covering over 500 HLA-typed donors comprised approximately 300 gigabases of sequencing data and roughly 86 million unique TCR sequences. Among the roughly 400 genotyped donors, roughly 80% belonged to the genetic ancestry cluster associated with self-reported Caucasian donors. The study aimed to test whether signatures of past pathogen exposure could be identified by cataloging public T cell receptors. The study used immunosequencing to profile the T cell repertoires of some 600 subjects and linked those repertoires to cytomegalovirus serostatus. In addition to the first cohort of roughly 670 subjects, a separate validation cohort of 120 different subjects was used. The study combined high-throughput TCR immunosequencing, statistical association of individual TCRs with disease status, and machine learning to predict cytomegalovirus infection status. A later analysis re-analyzed previously published TCR beta repertoires from 650 to 800 donors and added high-resolution HLA genotyping to study TCR occurrence patterns. Rather than using new phenotypic data, the later analysis identified candidate immune exposures from TCR beta sequences and from how often those sequences occurred across donors. An earlier analysis of 587 of the donors applied high-throughput TCR beta sequencing to assess whether each TCR beta V gene segment acted as functional or pseudogenic. Donor age, sex, ethnicity and CMV serostatus were collected together with the repertoire data. A later genetic analysis used genome-wide SNP genotypes for about three fifths of the 666 donors, treating that subset as a discovery cohort. Every discovery cohort repertoire had been produced on one sequencing platform. HLA typing included class I and class II loci at four-digit resolution. The number of typed donors differed by locus: 629-630 for A, B, C, DRB1 and DQB1; some 500 for DQA1; 606 for DPA1; and about 450 for DPB1. Because of strong linkage in the cohort, five DR-DQ haplotypes were treated as single units for association and clustering. Among about 360 genotyped donors of the cohort, an average of about 240,000 unique TCR beta nucleotide sequences were sequenced per donor, around 20% of them non-productive. General findings and caveats noted by the study authors: Linkage disequilibrium might explain the correlated functional status among segregating V segments, but an unknown experimental factor could not be ruled out. HLA typing was unavailable for some donors at each locus, so association tests used only the typed subset. Several of the top co-occurrence clusters appeared to be linked to parvovirus B19, influenza, CMV and Epstein-Barr virus, according to a later analysis. The earlier analysis of 587 of the donors excluded over 15 rarely observed V segments, including chromosome 9 orphons, because counts were too low. An association between a missense DCLRE1C variant and V-gene and J-gene trimming of TCR beta chains was found in a later genetic analysis and replicated in an independent cohort. For the cohort, immune exposure information was limited to CMV serostatus. Compared with equally common non-associated chains, HLA-associated TCR beta chains in a later analysis were more clonally expanded and had lower generation probabilities. Compared with the roughly 710-donor mean, donors in an Asian-associated ancestry cluster had fewer N-insertions in productive TCRs, according to a later genetic analysis. When HLA alleles, especially DR and DQ, strongly co-occurred, attributing TCR associations to individual alleles was difficult. The classifier was reported to diagnose cytomegalovirus status with high specificity and sensitivity in both the original cohort and the validation cohort. A few of the identified cytomegalovirus-associated TCR beta chains were confirmed in vitro to be specific for cytomegalovirus antigens. At a false discovery rate of 0.05, a later analysis linked approximately 18,000 TCR beta sequences to specific HLA alleles. Most TCR sequences were seen in very few donors, while some public TCRs were found in many individuals. An earlier analysis of around 500 of the donors showed that most TCR beta V segments appeared in productive rearrangements either about 90% or about 30% of the time, which broadly matched IMGT annotations. A later analysis found that TCR association rates varied across HLA loci, with DRB1 alleles showing the most associated TCRs and HLA-C alleles the fewest. A cluster of highly shared sequence variants was judged likely to be a technical artifact of the sequencing pipeline. The authors suggested that the approach could potentially be extended to other disease states and immunological phenotypes. The cohort was sequenced for TCR beta chains only, and without alpha or paired-chain data the features that could be detected were limited. A further reported finding was that TCR beta sequences accurately predicted the HLA-A and HLA-B alleles for most subjects in the first cohort. The presence/absence analyses assumed that sequencing depth was roughly uniform across donors, and that assumption may not be true. Because the 87-base-pair reads could not distinguish some IMGT-functional V segments, including TRBV6-2 and TRBV6-3, those segments were excluded. A later analysis found that most CMV-associated TCR beta chains appeared HLA-restricted, with HLA associations seemingly driven largely by CMV exposure. The study listed approximately 150 TCR beta chains as associated with cytomegalovirus.

The cohort consisted of 600 or so healthy bone marrow donors. At the time of sampling, every cohort member was nominally healthy, though immune exposures that went unrecorded were likely present. The donor tested CMV seronegative and was one of the 352 seronegative cohort members. Every donor gave a peripheral blood sample, and the peripheral blood mononuclear cells from that sample were used for TCR beta sequencing. The Qiagen DNeasy Blood Extraction Kit was used to extract genomic DNA from the blood cell samples. Points on this clone: Its antigen is not yet known. No much larger clone is present one base from it, and per-base qualities are unavailable.

V is cut by 1 base and J by 1 base, and the space between the germline ends is 11 bases. CDR1 and CDR2, per the germline V gene (reference sequence), are SGHAT and FQDESV. The cysteine opens and the phenylalanine closes a CDR3 of 16 amino acids. Only CDR3 DNA is held: 48 bases, read in frame from base 1. Libraries were made using the immunoSEQ multiplex PCR assay. For the multiplex PCR, a mixture combining 60 forward primers for TCR Vbeta segments and 13 reverse primers for TCR Jbeta segments was used. The CDR3 region of rearranged TCR beta genes was amplified from genomic DNA with a multiplex PCR assay. On the Illumina HiSeq System, the amplified TCR beta libraries were sequenced as 87-base-pair reads. Per the original workflow: In a later analysis, some 80 million unique TCR beta chains were counted across the 500 to 850 repertoires, and around 10 million of these chains were shared by at least two donors. Raw reads were error-corrected and collapsed into unique sequences by a nearest-neighbor algorithm in which closely related sequences were merged to remove PCR and sequencing errors. CDR3 sequences were aligned to IMGT reference sequences to assign V, D and J gene segments. For a sequence to be retained, a match of at least six nucleotides to both a V gene segment and a J gene segment was required. Rearrangements were called productive when the CDR3 lacked stop codons and stayed in frame with V and J; all others were non-productive. CDR3 was defined by IMGT convention, running from the second conserved V-encoded cysteine to the conserved J-encoded phenylalanine. The earlier analysis of about 570 of the donors excluded any sequence lacking an unambiguous match to a single V gene segment. An earlier analysis of some 610 of the donors called V segments functional above 56.7% productive rearrangements and segregating when the between-donor standard deviation exceeded 5%. A statistical classification framework was built for diagnosing cytomegalovirus status from the catalog of TCR beta chain sequences. In a later analysis, V and J genes were assigned by comparing TCR nucleotide sequences against IMGT/GENE-DB human TR gene sequences. The TCRdist pipeline was used in a later analysis to assign CDR3 sequences and most-parsimonious VDJ recombination scenarios. In a later analysis, every TCR beta chain was defined by the combination of its CDR3 amino acid sequence and its V-gene family, and reads without a unique V-gene family were dropped. A later analysis removed several hundred highly shared, low-generation-probability nucleotide sequences to deal with suspected cross-contamination and a sequencing artifact. For each public chain, a later analysis derived a clonal expansion index from normalized ranks of inferred template counts within each repertoire. In a later analysis, generation probabilities were computed using a VDJ recombination model fitted to out-of-frame rearrangements, and the results were checked against IGoR. In a later analysis, TCR-TCR, TCR-HLA and TCR-CMV co-occurrence was scored with hypergeometric tests, and a repertoire-size bias correction was applied to TCR pairs. False discovery rates were estimated in a later analysis by permuting HLA or CMV assignments 20 times. In a later analysis, co-occurring TCRs were grouped using DBSCAN, and TCRdist sequence similarity was added for clustering within HLA-allele-positive subsets. Co-occurrence clustering excluded repertoires with fewer than 30,000 or more than 120,000 public chains, plus five with anomalous nucleotide sharing. TCRdb retrieved this table from immuneACCESS and kept in-frame rearrangements only. Not all clones are present; in checked studies, unresolved V genes account for under half, and no reason is known for the remainder. V, J and clone size derive from that table, while D and trimming were established from the DNA sequence. The sample table lists approximately 130,000 clones, about 75% of them with a count of one. The top ten hold approximately 1.4% of the sample.

The sequencing input was PBMCs. The TCR sequence derives from a woman in her forties in good health and CMV-seronegative. Recombination joined TRBV11-1 with TRBJ2-1; the D gene assignment is ambiguous. The sequenced DNA is TGTGCCAGCAGCTTAGAACTCTCCAGGTCCTACAATGAGCAGTTCTTC. Translated, it reads CASSLELSRSYNEQFF.